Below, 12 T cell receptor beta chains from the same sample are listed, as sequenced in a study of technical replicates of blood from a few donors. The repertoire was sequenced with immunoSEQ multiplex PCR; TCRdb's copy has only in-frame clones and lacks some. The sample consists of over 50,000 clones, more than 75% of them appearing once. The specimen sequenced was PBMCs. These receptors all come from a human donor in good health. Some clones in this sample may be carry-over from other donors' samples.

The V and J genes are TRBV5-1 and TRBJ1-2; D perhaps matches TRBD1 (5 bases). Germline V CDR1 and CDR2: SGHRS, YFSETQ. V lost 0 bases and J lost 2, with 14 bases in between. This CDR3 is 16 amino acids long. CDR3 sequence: CASSLAVGVGNYGYTF. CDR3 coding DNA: TGCGCCAGCAGCTTGGCCGTAGGGGTAGGCAACTATGGCTACACCTTC.

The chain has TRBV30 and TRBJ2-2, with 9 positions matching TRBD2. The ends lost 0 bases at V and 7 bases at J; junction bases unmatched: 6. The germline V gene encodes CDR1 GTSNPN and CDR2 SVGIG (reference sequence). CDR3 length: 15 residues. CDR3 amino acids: CAWSVIAGASGELFF. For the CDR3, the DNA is TGTGCCTGGAGTGTGATAGCGGGAGCGAGCGGGGAGCTGTTTTTT. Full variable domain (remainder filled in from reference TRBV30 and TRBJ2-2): SQTIHQWPATLVQPVGSPLSLECTVEGTSNPNLYWYRQAAGRGLQLLFYSVGIGQISSEVPQNLSASRPQDRQFILSSKKLLLSDSGFYLCAWSVIAGASGELFFGEGSRLTVL.

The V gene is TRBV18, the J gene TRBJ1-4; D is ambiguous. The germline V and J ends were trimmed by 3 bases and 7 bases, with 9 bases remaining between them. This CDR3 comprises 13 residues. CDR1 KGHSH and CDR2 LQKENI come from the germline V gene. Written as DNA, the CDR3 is TGTGCCAGCTCACCGAGAGCGGGTGAAAAACTGTTTTTT. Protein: CASSPRAGEKLFF.

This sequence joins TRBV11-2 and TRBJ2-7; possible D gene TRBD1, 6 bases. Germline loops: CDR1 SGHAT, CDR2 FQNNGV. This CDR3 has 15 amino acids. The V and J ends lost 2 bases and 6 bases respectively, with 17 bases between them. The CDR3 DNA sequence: TGTGCCAGCAGCTTAATTAACAGGGCAAATGTCGAGCAGTACTTC. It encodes CASSLINRANVEQYF.

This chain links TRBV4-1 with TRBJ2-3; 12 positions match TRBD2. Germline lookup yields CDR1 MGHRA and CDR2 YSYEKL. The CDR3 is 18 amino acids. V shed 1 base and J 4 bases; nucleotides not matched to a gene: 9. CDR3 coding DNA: TGCGCCAGCAGCCAAGGGTATTGGACTAGCGGGATTGCAGATACGCAGTATTTT. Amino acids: CASSQGYWTSGIADTQYF.

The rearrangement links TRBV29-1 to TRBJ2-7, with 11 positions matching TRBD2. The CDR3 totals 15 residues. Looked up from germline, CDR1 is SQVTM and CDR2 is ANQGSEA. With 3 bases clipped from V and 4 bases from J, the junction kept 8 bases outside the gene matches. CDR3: CSVDQITSGGYEQYF. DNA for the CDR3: TGCAGCGTTGATCAGATAACTAGCGGGGGTTACGAGCAGTACTTC.

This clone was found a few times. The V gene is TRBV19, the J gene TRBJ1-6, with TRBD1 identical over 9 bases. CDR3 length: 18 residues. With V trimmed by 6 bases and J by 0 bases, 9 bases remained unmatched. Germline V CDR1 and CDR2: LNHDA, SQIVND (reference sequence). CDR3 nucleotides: TGTGCCAGTAGGAAGGCCGGGACAGGGAGCTCCTATAATTCACCCCTCCACTTT. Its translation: CASRKAGTGSSYNSPLHF.

The CDR3 DNA sequence: TGTGCCAGCAGCTCGACAGGAGATACGCAGTATTTT. It is translated as CASSSTGDTQYF. This chain joins TRBV2 and TRBJ2-3, with D tentatively TRBD1 (6 bases). The CDR3 is 12 amino acids. Germline V gene lookup returns CDR1 SNHLY and CDR2 FYNNEI. The ends were cut back, 6 bases at V and 5 bases at J, with 9 bases in the middle.

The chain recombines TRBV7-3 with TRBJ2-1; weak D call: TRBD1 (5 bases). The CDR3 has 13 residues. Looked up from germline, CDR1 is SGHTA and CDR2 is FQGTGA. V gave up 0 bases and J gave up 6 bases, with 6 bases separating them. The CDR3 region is CASSLTGVNEQFF. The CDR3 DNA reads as TGTGCCAGCAGCTTAACAGGGGTCAATGAGCAGTTCTTC.

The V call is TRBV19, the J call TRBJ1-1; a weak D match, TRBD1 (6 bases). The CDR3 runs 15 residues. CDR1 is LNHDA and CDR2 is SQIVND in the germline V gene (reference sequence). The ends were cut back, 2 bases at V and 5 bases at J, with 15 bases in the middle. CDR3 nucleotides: TGTGCCAGTAGTATAAGGTCAGACACAGGGACTGAAGCTTTCTTT. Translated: CASSIRSDTGTEAFF.

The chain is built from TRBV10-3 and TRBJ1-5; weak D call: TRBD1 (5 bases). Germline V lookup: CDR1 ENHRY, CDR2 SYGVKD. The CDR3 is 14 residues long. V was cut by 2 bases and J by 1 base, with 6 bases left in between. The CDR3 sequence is CAISEGGSNQPQHF. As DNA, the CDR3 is TGTGCCATCAGTGAGGGGGGGAGCAATCAGCCCCAGCATTTT.

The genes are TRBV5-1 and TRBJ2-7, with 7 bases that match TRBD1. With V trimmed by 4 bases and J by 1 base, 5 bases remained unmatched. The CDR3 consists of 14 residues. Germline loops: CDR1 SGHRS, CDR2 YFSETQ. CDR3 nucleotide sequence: TGCGCCAGCAGCGTATACAGGGGATCCTACGAGCAGTACTTC. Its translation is CASSVYRGSYEQYF.